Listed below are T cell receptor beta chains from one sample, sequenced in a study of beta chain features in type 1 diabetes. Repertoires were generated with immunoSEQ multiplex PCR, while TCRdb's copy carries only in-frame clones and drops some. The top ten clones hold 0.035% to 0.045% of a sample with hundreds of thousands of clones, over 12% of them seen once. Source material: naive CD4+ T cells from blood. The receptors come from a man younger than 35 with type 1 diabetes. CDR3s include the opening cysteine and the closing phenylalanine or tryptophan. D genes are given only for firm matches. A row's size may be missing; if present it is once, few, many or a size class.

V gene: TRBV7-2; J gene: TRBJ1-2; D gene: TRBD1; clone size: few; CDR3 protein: CASSPRTGGYGYTF; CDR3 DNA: TGTGCCAGCAGCCCCCGAACAGGGGGCTATGGCTACACCTTC
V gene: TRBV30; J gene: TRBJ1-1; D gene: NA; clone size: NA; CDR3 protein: CAWSRRGGNTEAFF; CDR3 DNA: TGTGCCTGGAGTCGACGGGGAGGGAACACTGAAGCTTTCTTT
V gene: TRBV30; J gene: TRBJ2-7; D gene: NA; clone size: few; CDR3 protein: CAWSLGTADPKEQYF; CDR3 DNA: TGTGCCTGGAGCCTAGGGACCGCTGATCCTAAGGAGCAGTACTTC
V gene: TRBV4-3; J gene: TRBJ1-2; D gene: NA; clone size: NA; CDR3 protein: CASSPLQGIYGYTF; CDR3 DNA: TGCGCCAGCAGCCCCCTCCAGGGGATATATGGCTACACCTTC
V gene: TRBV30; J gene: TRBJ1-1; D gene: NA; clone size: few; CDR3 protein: CAWRERRERAFF; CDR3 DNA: TGTGCCTGGAGGGAACGGAGGGAGAGAGCTTTCTTT
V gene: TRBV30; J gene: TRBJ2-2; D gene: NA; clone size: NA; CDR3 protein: CAWSSRRNTGELFF; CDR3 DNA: TGTGCCTGGAGTAGTAGGCGGAACACCGGGGAGCTGTTTTTT
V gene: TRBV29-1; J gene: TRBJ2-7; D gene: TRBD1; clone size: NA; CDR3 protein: CSGRTGGYEQYF; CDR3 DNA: TGCAGCGGGCGGACAGGGGGCTACGAGCAGTACTTC
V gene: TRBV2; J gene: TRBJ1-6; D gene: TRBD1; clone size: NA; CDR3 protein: CASSELGGGGSPLHF; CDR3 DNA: TGTGCCAGCAGTGAACTAGGGGGCGGGGGATCACCCCTCCACTTT
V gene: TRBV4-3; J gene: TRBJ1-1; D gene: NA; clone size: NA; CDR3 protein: CASSPAYRGTEAFF; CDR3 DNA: TGCGCCAGCAGCCCCGCTTACAGAGGCACTGAAGCTTTCTTT
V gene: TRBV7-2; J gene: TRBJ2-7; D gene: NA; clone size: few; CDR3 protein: CASSLARAGDHEQYF; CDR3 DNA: TGTGCCAGCAGCTTAGCGCGGGCAGGGGACCACGAGCAGTACTTC
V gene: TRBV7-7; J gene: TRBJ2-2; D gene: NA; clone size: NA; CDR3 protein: CASSLGNTGELFF; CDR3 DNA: TGTGCTAGCAGCTTAGGAAATACCGGGGAGCTGTTTTTT
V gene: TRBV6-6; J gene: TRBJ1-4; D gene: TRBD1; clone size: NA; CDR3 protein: CASSSAGGTNEKLFF; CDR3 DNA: TGTGCCAGCAGTTCCGCAGGGGGAACTAATGAAAAACTGTTTTTT
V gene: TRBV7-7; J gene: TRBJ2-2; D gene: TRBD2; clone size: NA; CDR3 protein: CASGSVGELFF; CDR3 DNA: TGTGCTAGCGGGAGCGTCGGGGAGCTGTTTTTT
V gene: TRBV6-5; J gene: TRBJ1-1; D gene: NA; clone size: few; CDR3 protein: CASSYVGRNTEAFF; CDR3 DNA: TGTGCCAGCAGTTACGTCGGCCGGAACACTGAAGCTTTCTTT
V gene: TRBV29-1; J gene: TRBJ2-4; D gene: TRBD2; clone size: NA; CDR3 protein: CSATLAGASQYF; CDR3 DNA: TGCAGCGCCACCCTAGCGGGGGCTTCCCAGTACTTC
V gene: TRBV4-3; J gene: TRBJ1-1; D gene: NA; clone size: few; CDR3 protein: CASSPNSPRSRYNTEAFF; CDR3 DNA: TGCGCCAGCAGCCCCAACTCACCGCGATCCCGTTACAACACTGAAGCTTTCTTT
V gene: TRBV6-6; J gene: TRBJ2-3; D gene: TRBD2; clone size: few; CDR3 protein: CASKQTGTRRDTQYF; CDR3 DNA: TGTGCCAGCAAACAGACCGGGACTAGAAGGGATACGCAGTATTTT
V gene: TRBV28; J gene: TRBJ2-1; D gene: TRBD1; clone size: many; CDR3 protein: CASRSGQGLYNEQFF; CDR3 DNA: TGTGCCAGCAGGTCGGGACAGGGGCTGTACAATGAGCAGTTCTTC
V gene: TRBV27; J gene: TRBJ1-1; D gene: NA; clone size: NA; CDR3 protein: CASSDRTANTEAFF; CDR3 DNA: TGTGCCAGCAGTGATCGGACGGCTAACACTGAAGCTTTCTTT
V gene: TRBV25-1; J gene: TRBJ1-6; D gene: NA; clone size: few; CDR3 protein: CASSVHGYSPLHF; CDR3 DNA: TGTGCCAGCAGCGTCCACGGGTATTCACCCCTCCACTTT
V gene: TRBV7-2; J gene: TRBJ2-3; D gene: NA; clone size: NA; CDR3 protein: CASSRRQGTDTQYF; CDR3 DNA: TGTGCCAGCAGCCGCCGACAGGGCACAGATACGCAGTATTTT
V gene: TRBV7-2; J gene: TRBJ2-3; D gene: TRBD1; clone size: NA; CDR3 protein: CASSLRDLGQGTDTQYF; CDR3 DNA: TGTGCCAGCAGCTTAAGGGACCTGGGACAGGGCACAGATACGCAGTATTTT
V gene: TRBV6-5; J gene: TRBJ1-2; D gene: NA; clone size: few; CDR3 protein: CASSSLASFTLYGYTF; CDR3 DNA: TGTGCCAGCAGTTCCCTGGCGAGCTTCACCCTCTATGGCTACACCTTC
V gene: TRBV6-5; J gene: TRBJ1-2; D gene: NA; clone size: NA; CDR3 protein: CASSRGQFKPYTF; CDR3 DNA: TGTGCCAGCAGCCGTGGACAGTTTAAGCCCTACACCTTC
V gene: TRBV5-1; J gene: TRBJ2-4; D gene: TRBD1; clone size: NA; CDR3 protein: CASSYGQGPLEIQYF; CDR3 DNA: TGCGCCAGCAGCTACGGACAGGGGCCCCTTGAGATTCAGTACTTC
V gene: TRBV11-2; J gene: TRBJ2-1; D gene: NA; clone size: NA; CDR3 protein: CASSPAEQFF; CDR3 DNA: TGTGCCAGCAGTCCGGCCGAGCAGTTCTTC
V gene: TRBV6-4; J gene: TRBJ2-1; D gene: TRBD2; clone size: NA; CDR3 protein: CASSPRTSGTLYLSYNEQFF; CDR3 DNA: TGTGCCAGCAGTCCGCGGACTAGCGGGACGTTATACCTCTCCTACAATGAGCAGTTCTTC
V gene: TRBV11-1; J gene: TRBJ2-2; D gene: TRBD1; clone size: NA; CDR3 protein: CASIPDRANTGELFF; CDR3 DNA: TGTGCCAGCATCCCTGACAGGGCGAACACCGGGGAGCTGTTTTTT
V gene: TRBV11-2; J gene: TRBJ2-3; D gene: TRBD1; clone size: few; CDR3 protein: CASSSGGSTDTQYF; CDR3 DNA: TGTGCCAGCAGCTCAGGGGGTTCCACAGATACGCAGTATTTT
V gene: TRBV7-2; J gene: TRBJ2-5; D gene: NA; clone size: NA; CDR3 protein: CASTFYLGETQYF; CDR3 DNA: TGTGCCAGCACCTTCTACCTGGGCGAGACCCAGTACTTC
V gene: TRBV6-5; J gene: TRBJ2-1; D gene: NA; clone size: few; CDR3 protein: CASSYSGQPYNEQFF; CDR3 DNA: TGTGCCAGCAGTTACTCCGGGCAGCCTTACAATGAGCAGTTCTTC
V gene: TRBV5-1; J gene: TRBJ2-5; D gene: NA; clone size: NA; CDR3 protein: CASSLGPTQETQYF; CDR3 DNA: TGCGCCAGCAGCTTGGGACCCACACAAGAGACCCAGTACTTC
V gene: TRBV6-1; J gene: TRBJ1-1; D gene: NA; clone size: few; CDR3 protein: CASSEADWSEAFF; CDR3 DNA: TGTGCCAGCAGTGAAGCAGATTGGAGTGAAGCTTTCTTT
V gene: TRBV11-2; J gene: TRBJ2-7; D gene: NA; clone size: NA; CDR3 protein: CASSFVNSYEQYF; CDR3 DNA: TGTGCCAGCAGCTTTGTCAATTCCTACGAGCAGTACTTC
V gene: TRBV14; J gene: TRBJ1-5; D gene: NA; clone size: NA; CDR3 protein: CASSQATGDQPQHF; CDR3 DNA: TGTGCCAGCAGCCAGGCTACTGGGGATCAGCCCCAGCATTTT
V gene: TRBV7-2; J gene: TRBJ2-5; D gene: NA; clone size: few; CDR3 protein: CASSRGPEETQYF; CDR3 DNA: TGTGCCAGCTCACGGGGGCCTGAAGAGACCCAGTACTTC
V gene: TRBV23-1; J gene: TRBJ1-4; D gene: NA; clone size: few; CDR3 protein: CASNPRGSTNEKLFF; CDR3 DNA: TGCGCCAGCAATCCCCGAGGGTCAACTAATGAAAAACTGTTTTTT
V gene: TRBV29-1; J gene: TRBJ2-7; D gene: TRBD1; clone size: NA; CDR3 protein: CSVGGTGSYEQYF; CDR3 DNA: TGCAGCGTTGGCGGGACAGGGTCCTACGAGCAGTACTTC
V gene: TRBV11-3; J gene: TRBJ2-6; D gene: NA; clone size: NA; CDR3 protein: CASSLPGANVLTF; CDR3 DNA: TGTGCCAGCAGCTTGCCCGGGGCCAACGTCCTGACTTTC
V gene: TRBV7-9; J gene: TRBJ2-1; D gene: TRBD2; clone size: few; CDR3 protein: CASKDLAGGSSYNEQFF; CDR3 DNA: TGTGCCAGCAAAGATCTAGCGGGGGGATCCTCCTACAATGAGCAGTTCTTC
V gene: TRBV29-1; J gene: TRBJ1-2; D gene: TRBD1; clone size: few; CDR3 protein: CSVGRVDRGYGYTF; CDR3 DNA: TGCAGCGTTGGACGGGTAGACAGGGGCTATGGCTACACCTTC
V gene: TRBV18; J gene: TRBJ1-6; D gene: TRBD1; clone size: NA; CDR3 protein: CASSPSTGYNSNYHF; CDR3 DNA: TGTGCCAGCTCACCGTCGACAGGGTATAATTCAAATTACCACTTT
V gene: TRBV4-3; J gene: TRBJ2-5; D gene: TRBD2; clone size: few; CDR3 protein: CASSPTSSGGAQETQYF; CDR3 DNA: TGCGCCAGCAGCCCTACCTCTAGCGGGGGGGCCCAAGAGACCCAGTACTTC
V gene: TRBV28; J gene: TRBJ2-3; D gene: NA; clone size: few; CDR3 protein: CASSPLSSTDTQYF; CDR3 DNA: TGTGCCAGCAGTCCCCTCTCTAGCACAGATACGCAGTATTTT
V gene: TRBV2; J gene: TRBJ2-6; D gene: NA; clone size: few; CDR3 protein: CALNHRSLGANVLTF; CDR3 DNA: TGTGCCCTTAATCATCGGAGCTTGGGGGCCAACGTCCTGACTTTC
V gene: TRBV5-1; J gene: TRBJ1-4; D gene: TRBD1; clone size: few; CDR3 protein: CASRSTGTYNEKLFF; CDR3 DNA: TGCGCCAGCAGATCGACAGGGACCTATAATGAAAAACTGTTTTTT
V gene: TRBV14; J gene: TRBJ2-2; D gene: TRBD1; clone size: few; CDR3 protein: CASKGQGASGGELFF; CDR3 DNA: TGTGCCAGCAAGGGACAGGGGGCGTCTGGCGGGGAGCTGTTTTTT
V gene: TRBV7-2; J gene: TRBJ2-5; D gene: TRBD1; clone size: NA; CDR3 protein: CASRSLQGRETQYF; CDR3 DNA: TGTGCCAGCAGGTCACTACAGGGGCGAGAGACCCAGTACTTC
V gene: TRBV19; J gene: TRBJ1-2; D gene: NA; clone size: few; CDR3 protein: CASSIGSLFYGYTF; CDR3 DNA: TGTGCCAGTAGTATCGGCAGCTTGTTCTATGGCTACACCTTC
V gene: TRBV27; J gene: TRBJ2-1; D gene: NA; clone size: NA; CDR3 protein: CASNKPAAGRNEQFF; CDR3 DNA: TGTGCCAGCAATAAGCCCGCAGCGGGCCGGAATGAGCAGTTCTTC